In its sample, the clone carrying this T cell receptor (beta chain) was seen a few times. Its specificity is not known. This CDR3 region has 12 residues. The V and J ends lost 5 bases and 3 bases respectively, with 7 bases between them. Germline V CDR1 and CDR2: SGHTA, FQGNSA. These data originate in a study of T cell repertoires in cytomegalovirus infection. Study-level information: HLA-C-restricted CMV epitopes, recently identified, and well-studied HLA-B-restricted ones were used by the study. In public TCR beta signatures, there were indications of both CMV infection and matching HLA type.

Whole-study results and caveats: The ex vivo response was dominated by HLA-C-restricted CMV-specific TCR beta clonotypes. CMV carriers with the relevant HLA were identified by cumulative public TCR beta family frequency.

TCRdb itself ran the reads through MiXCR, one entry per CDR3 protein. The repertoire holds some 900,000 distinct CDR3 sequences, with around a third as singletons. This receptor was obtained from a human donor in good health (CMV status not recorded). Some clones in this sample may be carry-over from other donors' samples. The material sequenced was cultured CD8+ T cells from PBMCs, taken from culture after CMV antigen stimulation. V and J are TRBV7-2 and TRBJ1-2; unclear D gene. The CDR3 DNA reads TGTGCCAGCAGCAACCGGGACTATGGCTACACCTTC. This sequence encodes CASSNRDYGYTF.